This T cell receptor beta chain was found in a study of T cell clonotyping in hematopoietic cell transplantation. Study-wide points: Recipient TCR diversity dropped after transplant; expanded clonotypes rose from day 30 to 180. Graft donor and pretransplant recipient Inverse Simpson Index values predicted broader posttransplant TCR diversity.

Germline V gene data show CDR1 as MNHNS and CDR2 as SASEGT. This CDR3 comprises 11 residues. Deletions cut 2 bases from V and 15 bases from J, with 10 bases between. Recipients were bled about 28 days pretransplant and at posttransplant days 30, 100, 180. Here immunoSEQ multiplex PCR was the method, and the copy in TCRdb shows in-frame clones only, minus some. The table lists 5,000 to 6,500 clones, roughly nine tenths of them singletons. Concerning this clone: What it binds is unknown.

The chain has TRBV6-1 and TRBJ1-4, with no clear D. Specimen: peripheral blood mononuclear cells, collected 180 days after allogeneic stem cell transplant. The clonotype comes from a female patient aged 50-59 years who had an allogeneic stem cell transplant from an unrelated donor, so the T cells may come from the graft donor. Some clones in this sample may be carry-over from other donors' samples. CDR3 protein: CASSELPRVFF. The CDR3 DNA reads TGTGCCAGCAGTGAATTACCCCGGGTGTTTTTT.